Listed below are T cell receptor beta chains from one sample, sequenced in a study of Graves' ophthalmopathy and Graves' hyperthyroidism. TCRdb called the multiplex PCR reads again in MiXCR, with one record for every CDR3 protein. This sample carries hundreds of thousands of distinct CDR3 sequences, around 50% of them seen once, and the ten largest clones take more than 45%. Sequenced material: peripheral blood. The source of these receptors is an adult man with Graves' ophthalmopathy. Both conserved end residues are part of each CDR3. The D gene is left open where the match is weak. Clone size is shown for a subset of rows, as once, few, many or a class of expanded clone.

D: NA; V: TRBV9; J: TRBJ1-1; size: few; CDR3: CASSVTMNTEAFF; DNA: TGTGCCAGCAGCGTAACCATGAACACTGAAGCTTTCTTT
D: NA; V: TRBV15; J: TRBJ2-7; size: many; CDR3: CATSSIEQGGDEQYF; DNA: TGTGCCACCAGCAGTATCGAACAGGGGGGGGACGAGCAGTACTTC
D: NA; V: TRBV29-1; J: TRBJ1-1; size: many; CDR3: CSVDGGVVTEAFF; DNA: TGCAGCGTTGATGGGGGGGTCGTCACTGAAGCTTTCTTT
D: NA; V: TRBV7-3; J: TRBJ1-3; size: many; CDR3: CASSLGPSGNTIYF; DNA: TGTGCCAGCAGCTTAGGCCCCTCTGGAAACACCATATATTTT
D: TRBD1; V: TRBV24-1; J: TRBJ1-2; size: NA; CDR3: CATSEGDRGIYGYTF; DNA: TGTGCCACCAGTGAAGGGGACAGGGGGATCTATGGCTACACCTTC
D: NA; V: TRBV7-2; J: TRBJ2-5; size: NA; CDR3: CASSLGVETQYF; DNA: TGTGCCAGCAGCTTAGGGGTGGAGACCCAGTACTTC
D: NA; V: TRBV7-9; J: TRBJ2-7; size: NA; CDR3: CARAGTDYPYEQYF; DNA: TGTGCCAGGGCCGGGACGGACTACCCGTACGAGCAGTACTTC
D: NA; V: TRBV4-1; J: TRBJ1-5; size: NA; CDR3: CASSQHRGPNQPQHF; DNA: TGCGCCAGCAGCCAACACCGGGGCCCCAATCAGCCCCAGCATTTT
D: TRBD1; V: TRBV5-6; J: TRBJ1-1; size: few; CDR3: CATGGDRGTEAFF; DNA: TGTGCCACGGGGGGGGACAGGGGCACTGAAGCTTTCTTT
D: NA; V: TRBV7-9; J: TRBJ1-1; size: few; CDR3: CASSLVTNTEAFF; DNA: TGTGCCAGCAGCTTAGTTACGAACACTGAAGCTTTCTTT
D: NA; V: TRBV20-1; J: TRBJ2-5; size: NA; CDR3: CSAREQGETQYF; DNA: TGCAGTGCTAGAGAACAGGGAGAGACCCAGTACTTC
D: TRBD1; V: TRBV7-9; J: TRBJ1-2; size: few; CDR3: CASSPSMTGGHSNYGYTF; DNA: TGTGCCAGCAGCCCTAGTATGACAGGGGGACATTCGAACTATGGCTACACCTTC
D: TRBD2; V: TRBV7-9; J: TRBJ2-2; size: NA; CDR3: CASSLVRTSGETGELFF; DNA: TGTGCCAGCAGCTTGGTTCGGACTAGCGGGGAAACCGGGGAGCTGTTTTTT
D: NA; V: TRBV12-3/TRBV12-4; J: TRBJ1-1; size: once; CDR3: CATRESGTEAFF; DNA: TGTGCCACTAGGGAAAGTGGGACTGAAGCTTTCTTT
D: NA; V: TRBV5-4; J: TRBJ1-5; size: NA; CDR3: CASSWGGGNQPRHF; DNA: NA
D: TRBD1; V: TRBV10-3; J: TRBJ1-1; size: NA; CDR3: CAISAGTGRSEAFF; DNA: TGTGCCATCAGTGCGGGGACAGGCAGGAGTGAAGCTTTCTTT